The 25 T cell receptor beta chains below come from one sample, sequenced in a study of T cells in Graves' hyperthyroidism and ophthalmopathy. The CDR3 regions of TCR beta were amplified from RNA transcripts. A set of HTBI primers served as the primers for a first-round RT-PCR of the TCR CDR3. One entry per CDR3 protein, called by TCRdb with MiXCR from the multiplex PCR reads. Here the sample spans some 50,000 distinct CDR3 sequences, roughly 51% being singletons. Sequencing was carried out using peripheral blood or thyroid tissue (not recorded which). These TCRs come from a man aged 18 to 30 with Graves' hyperthyroidism.

The gene calls are TRBV29-1 and TRBJ1-2, with 11 positions matching TRBD1. The CDR3 covers 11 residues. V shed 7 bases, J shed 8 bases, and the junction held 3 bases outside the gene matches. The germline V gene encodes CDR1 SQVTM and CDR2 ANQGSEA. The CDR3 spells CSGTGGWGYTF. The CDR3 region has the DNA TGCAGCGGGACAGGGGGCTGGGGCTACACCTTC.

This clonotype was recorded a few times. J is TRBJ2-3 and V is TRBV5-4; 14 bases line up with TRBD2. V lost 4 bases, J lost 4 bases, and 11 bases stayed unmatched. CDR3 size: 18 residues. CDR1 and CDR2 (germline): SGHNT, YYREEE (reference sequence). The CDR3: CASSAGTSGSETPDTQYF. For the CDR3, the DNA is TGTGCCAGCAGCGCCGGGACTAGCGGGAGCGAGACCCCAGATACGCAGTATTTT. The full variable domain, its missing parts supplied by reference TRBV5-4 and TRBJ2-3, is ETGVTQSPTHLIKTRGQQVTLRCSSQSGHNTVSWYQQALGQGPQFIFQYYREEENGRGNFPPRFSGLQFPNYSSELNVNALELDDSALYLCASSAGTSGSETPDTQYFGPGTRLTVL.

This clonotype was seen just once. The chain combines TRBV10-3 with TRBJ1-5, with 8 bases aligning to TRBD1. From germline, CDR1 is ENHRY and CDR2 SYGVKD. J gave up 1 base and V 2 bases, and 1 base lay outside the gene matches. The CDR3 length is 15 residues. CDR3 DNA: TGTGCCATCAGTGAGCGGACAGGGAGCAATCAGCCCCAGCATTTT. Its translation: CAISERTGSNQPQHF.

The gene calls are TRBV7-9 and TRBJ1-6; 7 nucleotides agree with TRBD1. CDR3 length: 14 amino acids. With 5 bases clipped from V and 5 bases from J, the junction kept 3 bases outside the gene matches. The germline V gene has CDR1 SEHNR and CDR2 FQNEAQ (reference sequence). CDR3 amino acids: CASSIQGHNSPLHF. The CDR3 DNA reads as TGTGCCAGCAGCATACAGGGGCATAATTCACCCCTCCACTTT.

The chain couples TRBV15 to TRBJ2-6; TRBD2 matches 10 bases. Per the germline V gene, CDR1 is LNHNV and CDR2 is YYDKDF (reference sequence). The trim removed 0 bases at V and 4 bases at J, leaving 9 bases unmatched. This CDR3 region has 19 residues. CDR3 in amino acids: CATSRDGPSGRSGANVLTF. The CDR3 region has the DNA TGTGCCACCAGCAGAGATGGGCCTAGCGGGAGATCCGGGGCCAACGTCCTGACTTTC. Supplemented by reference TRBV15 and TRBJ2-6, the full variable domain reads DAMVIQNPRYQVTQFGKPVTLSCSQTLNHNVMYWYQQKSSQAPKLLFHYYDKDFNNEADTPDNFQSRRPNTSFCFLDIRSPGLGDTAMYLCATSRDGPSGRSGANVLTFGAGSRLTVL.

CDR3 sequence: CASSPRTGGLNTEAFF. The CDR3 region has the DNA TGCGCCAGCAGCCCTCGGACAGGGGGCTTGAACACTGAAGCTTTCTTT. This sequence joins TRBV5-1 and TRBJ1-1; TRBD1 aligns across 11 bases. The CDR3 totals 16 residues. V trimming: 4 bases; J trimming: 0 bases; junction bases outside the gene matches: 5. CDR1 and CDR2 (germline): SGHRS, YFSETQ. The full variable domain, in which reference TRBV5-1 and TRBJ1-1 provide the parts outside the CDR3, is KAGVTQTPRYLIKTRGQQVTLSCSPISGHRSVSWYQQTPGQGLQFLFEYFSETQRNKGNFPGRFSGRQFSNSRSEMNVSTLELGDSALYLCASSPRTGGLNTEAFFGQGTRLTVV.

Notes on this clonotype: One end of the junction fails to match germline, which may point to a read error. J is TRBJ2-7 and V is TRBV7-2, with D possibly matching TRBD1 (5 bases). CDR3 length equals 15 residues. Germline lookup yields CDR1 SGHTA and CDR2 FQGNSA. The CDR3: CASSLVRDGAHEQCF. The CDR3, as DNA: TGTGCCAGCAGCTTAGTCAGGGATGGTGCCCACGAGCAGTGCTTC.

The chain has TRBV7-8 and TRBJ2-7, with D possibly being TRBD1 or TRBD2 (5 bases each). Germline CDR1 is SGHVS and CDR2 is FQNEAQ. The CDR3 covers 13 residues. V was pared by 5 bases and J by 4 bases, with 12 bases between. The CDR3 spells CASSGGRNYEQYF. The CDR3, as DNA: TGTGCCAGCAGCGGGGGACGGAATTACGAGCAGTACTTC.

This chain joins TRBV20-1 and TRBJ2-7; 8 bases agree with TRBD2. The CDR3 runs to 15 residues. Germline assignment: CDR1 DFQATT and CDR2 SNEGSKA (reference sequence). The J segment lost 5 bases and the V segment lost 0 bases, leaving 9 bases of the junction unmatched. This chain's CDR3 is CSARDQAGGRHEQYF. CDR3 in DNA: TGCAGTGCTAGAGATCAGGCGGGAGGTAGGCACGAGCAGTACTTC.

This chain uses TRBV10-3 with TRBJ2-7; D gene uncertain. V was shortened by 2 bases and J by 10 bases, with 9 bases between the two germline ends. The CDR3 consists of 11 residues. Germline CDR1 ENHRY, CDR2 SYGVKD. The CDR3 coding sequence is TGTGCCATCAGTGAGGCGGCGTTACAGTACTTC. It translates to CAISEAALQYF.

The chain carries TRBV10-3 and TRBJ2-2, with 8 bases aligning to TRBD1. J gave up 3 bases and V 6 bases, and 6 bases lay outside the gene matches. The CDR3 is 15 amino acids. Germline lookup yields CDR1 ENHRY and CDR2 SYGVKD. The CDR3 nucleotides are TGTGCCATCAGAACGACAGGGGAGGACACCGGGGAGCTGTTTTTT. It encodes CAIRTTGEDTGELFF.

The gene calls are TRBV7-4 and TRBJ1-1, with D uncertain. CDR1 and CDR2 (germline): SGHVT, SQSDAQ. Trimming removed 5 bases at V and 4 bases at J, with 14 bases between. The CDR3 contains 14 residues. CDR3 sequence (DNA): TGTGCCAGCAGCCGACGACATTTCCTCACTGAAGCTTTCTTT. Translating gives CASSRRHFLTEAFF.

Written as DNA, the CDR3 is TGTGCCAGTAGTATTAGTAGGTCGGAAGCTTTCTTT. It is translated as CASSISRSEAFF. This chain joins TRBV19 and TRBJ1-1; the D is unclear. The V gene lost 3 bases and the J gene lost 8 bases, with 10 bases spanning the gap. CDR1 and CDR2 from the germline V gene are LNHDA and SQIVND (reference sequence). CDR3 length equals 12 residues.

This clonotype has at least ten counts. V usage is TRBV20-1 and J usage is TRBJ2-7; D unclear. CDR1 is DFQATT, CDR2 SNEGSKA, per germline (reference sequence). V was shortened by 6 bases and J by 4 bases, with 10 bases between the two germline ends. The CDR3 is 11 residues long. The CDR3 DNA is TGCAGTGCGGGCCGCCAGTACGAGCAGTACTTC. Its protein is CSAGRQYEQYF.

There are many counts of this clonotype. The rearrangement uses TRBV20-1 and TRBJ1-6; a weak D match, TRBD1 (6 bases). CDR3 length: 14 residues. The V end was cut by 8 bases, the J end by 6 bases, with 17 bases between. Germline-derived CDR1 and CDR2 are DFQATT and SNEGSKA (reference sequence). The CDR3 spells CSSRTAPCNSPLHF. As DNA, the CDR3 is TGCAGTTCGAGGACAGCGCCCTGTAATTCACCCCTCCACTTT.

This clonotype was recorded at least ten times. The chain carries TRBV20-1 and TRBJ2-3; D is unclear. Germline V gives CDR1 DFQATT, CDR2 SNEGSKA (reference sequence). This CDR3 is built from 13 residues. Trimming took 3 bases from V and 1 from J, leaving 8 bases between them. Written as DNA, the CDR3 is TGCAGTGCTAGTACTCGACGCACAGATACGCAGTATTTT. Its protein is CSASTRRTDTQYF.

This clonotype appeared once. The genes are TRBV5-1 and TRBJ1-4, with D perhaps TRBD1 (6 bases). Germline V CDR1 and CDR2: SGHRS, YFSETQ. V shed 0 bases and J shed 7 bases, with 10 bases lying between them. The CDR3 totals 14 residues. The CDR3 DNA reads as TGCGCCAGCAGCTTGGAGGGGGGAGTTGAAAAACTGTTTTTT. Its translation: CASSLEGGVEKLFF.

This clonotype was seen repeatedly, ten times or more. This clone may be a read error of a much larger clone one base away. No conserved phenylalanine or tryptophan ends this CDR3, so it is likely a read error. The rearrangement uses TRBV25-1 and TRBJ1-1; 9 bases fit TRBD1. The CDR3 totals 14 residues. With 7 bases clipped from V and 1 base from J, the junction kept 4 bases outside the gene matches. Germline V gene sequence: CDR1 MGHDK, CDR2 SYGVNS. The DNA for the CDR3 is TGTGCCAGCACCACAGGGGGCCCGAACACTGAAGCTTTCCTT. Translating it yields CASTTGGPNTEAFL.

Notes on this clonotype: No DNA is shown, since the ends of the CDR3 on it are uncertain; the CDR3 is the one TCRdb lists. The V call is TRBV2, the J call TRBJ1-5. The CDR3 sequence runs 21 residues, both termini included. The germline V gene has CDR1 SNHLY and CDR2 FYNNEI. The CDR3 sequence is CASSEGSRLEKLFFGSGTQHF.

The chain uses TRBV14 and TRBJ2-6, with D possibly being TRBD1 (6 bases). This CDR3 is built from 16 residues. Trimming left V 5 bases short and J 2 bases short, with 13 bases between. Germline V lookup: CDR1 SGHDN, CDR2 FVKESK. CDR3 protein: CASSSTGPPGANVLTF. The DNA for the CDR3 is TGTGCCAGCAGCTCCACAGGGCCCCCTGGGGCCAACGTCCTGACTTTC.

There are many counts of this clonotype. The V gene is TRBV5-6, the J gene TRBJ2-3, with D maybe TRBD1 (5 bases). This CDR3 spans 15 amino acids. V lost 4 bases, J lost 2 bases, and 14 bases lay in between. Germline CDR1 and CDR2: SGHDT and YYEEEE. This CDR3 reads CASSSLDRFTDTQYF. In nucleotides, the CDR3 is TGTGCCAGCAGCAGCCTTGACAGATTCACAGATACGCAGTATTTT.

The chain uses TRBV19 and TRBJ1-1, with TRBD1 matching over 7 bases. Trimming removed 4 bases from V and 6 bases from J; junction bases left unmatched: 8. Germline V gives CDR1 LNHDA, CDR2 SQIVND (reference sequence). This CDR3 contains 14 residues. The CDR3 DNA follows: TGTGCCAGTAGTAGACAGGGTTGGAAGGCTGAAGCTTTCTTT. This translates into CASSRQGWKAEAFF. The full variable domain, rest sourced from reference TRBV19 and TRBJ1-1, is DGGITQSPKYLFRKEGQNVTLSCEQNLNHDAMYWYRQDPGQGLRLIYYSQIVNDFQKGDIAEGYSVSREKKESFPLTVTSAQKNPTAFYLCASSRQGWKAEAFFGQGTRLTVV.

V gene TRBV7-2 combines with J gene TRBJ2-5, with D possibly matching TRBD1 (6 bases). Trimming pared 0 bases from V and 12 bases from J, leaving 8 bases between. Germline V gene data show CDR1 as SGHTA and CDR2 as FQGNSA. The CDR3 is 11 residues long. CDR3: CASSLARQEYF. CDR3 DNA: TGTGCCAGCAGCTTAGCGCGACAGGAGTACTTC.

The sample holds a few counts of this clonotype. J is TRBJ1-1 and V is TRBV27; possible D gene TRBD1, 5 bases. CDR1 is MNHEY, CDR2 SMNVEV, per germline (reference sequence). Trimming took off 7 bases at V and 1 base at J, with 22 bases between the two ends. The CDR3 length is 17 residues. For the CDR3, the DNA is TGTGCCAGCATAGCTCAAGGGGCGGGGTGGAGGAACACTGAAGCTTTCTTT. This encodes CASIAQGAGWRNTEAFF.

This clonotype came up once. One end of the junction does not line up with germline, which may come from a read error. This chain connects TRBV14 to TRBJ2-7; D gene unclear. CDR1 and CDR2 from the germline V gene are SGHDN and FVKESK. CDR3 length: 13 residues. CDR3: CASSEEIAYEQCF. The CDR3 nucleotides are TGTGCCAGCAGCGAAGAGATCGCCTACGAGCAGTGCTTC. The full variable domain, in which reference TRBV14 and TRBJ2-7 provide the parts outside the CDR3, is EAGVTQFPSHSVIEKGQTVTLRCDPISGHDNLYWYRRVMGKEIKFLLHFVKESKQDESGMPNNRFLAERTGGTYSTLKVQPAELEDSGVYFCASSEEIAYEQCFGPGTRLTVT.